This T cell receptor (beta chain) was sequenced for a study of OX40 agonist ivuxolimab in advanced cancers. General observations from the study: At doses 0.1 to 3.0 mg/kg, CD4+ and CD8+ clones expanded. No determination was made of the antigen specificity of the expanded peripheral T cells.

The CDR3 spans 14 residues. Germline CDR1 MNHEY, CDR2 SVGAGI. Germline trimming cut 6 bases from V and 4 bases from J; bases unmatched to any gene: 6. Note on this clone: Its cognate antigen is unknown.

This table comes from immunoSEQ multiplex PCR, and its TCRdb copy is limited to in-frame clones, with some not included. The sample has 70,000 to 95,000 clones; roughly four fifths are singletons. The genes are TRBV6-5 and TRBJ1-2, with 9 bases that match TRBD1. This TCR derives from an adult with an advanced solid tumor such as melanoma, head and neck, liver or kidney cancer. The sample was CD4+ or CD8+ T cells sorted from blood, taken in a trial of the OX40 agonist ivuxolimab. In nucleotides, the CDR3 is TGTGCCAGCAGAAGGGACAGGGATCTCTATGGCTACACCTTC. Encoded protein: CASRRDRDLYGYTF.